The next 4 T cell receptor beta chains were all read from a single sample in a study of cytotoxic CD8 clonotypes in ibrutinib-treated CLL. Sequencing used immunoSEQ multiplex PCR; TCRdb keeps in-frame clones, though not all of them. The sample includes roughly 100,000 clones, about 72% of them seen just once. Material: PBMCs, obtained after 12 months of ibrutinib treatment. The origin of the receptors is a human donor with chronic lymphocytic leukemia.

The chain links TRBV5-1 to TRBJ2-2; no clear D. The CDR3 consists of 17 residues. CDR1 and CDR2 (germline): SGHRS, YFSETQ. Trimming removed 6 bases from V and 5 bases from J, with 23 bases in between. The CDR3 sequence: CASKVGDGQARTGELFF. The DNA for the CDR3 is TGCGCCAGCAAAGTGGGTGACGGCCAAGCGAGGACCGGGGAGCTGTTTTTT.

The chain links TRBV9 to TRBJ1-3; D not certain. This CDR3 has 17 residues. Germline V gene sequence: CDR1 SGDLS, CDR2 YYNGEE. Trimming removed 3 bases from V and 3 bases from J, with 19 bases in between. In DNA form, the CDR3 reads TGTGCCAGCAGCGCCCAGTGGAGGGTTCAAGGTGGAAACACCATATATTTT. Residues: CASSAQWRVQGGNTIYF.

This clone turned up a few times. The rearrangement uses TRBV15 and TRBJ1-2, with a tentative D call TRBD1 (5 bases). V lost 1 base and J 4 bases, leaving 16 bases between the germline ends. This CDR3 spans 16 amino acids. Germline V gene lookup returns CDR1 LNHNV and CDR2 YYDKDF (reference sequence). CDR3 sequence reads: CATSRAGGADSYGYTF. CDR3 bases: TGTGCCACCAGCAGAGCGGGAGGGGCAGACAGCTATGGCTACACCTTC.

CDR3 sequence: CSLGYNEQFF. The DNA for the CDR3 is TGTTCTTTGGGATACAATGAGCAGTTCTTC. This chain joins TRBV27 and TRBJ2-1; D is ambiguous. The CDR3 length is 10 residues. The germline gives CDR1 MNHEY, CDR2 SMNVEV (reference sequence).